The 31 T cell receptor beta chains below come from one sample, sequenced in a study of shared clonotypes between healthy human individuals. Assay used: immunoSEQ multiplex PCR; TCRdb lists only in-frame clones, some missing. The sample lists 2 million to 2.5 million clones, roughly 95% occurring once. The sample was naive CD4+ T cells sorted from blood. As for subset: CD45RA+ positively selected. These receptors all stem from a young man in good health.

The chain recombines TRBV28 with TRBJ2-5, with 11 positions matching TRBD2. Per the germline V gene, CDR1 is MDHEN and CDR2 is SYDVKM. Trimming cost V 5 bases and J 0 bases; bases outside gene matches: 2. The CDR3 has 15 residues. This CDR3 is CASSPGLADQETQYF. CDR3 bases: TGTGCCAGCAGTCCGGGACTAGCGGACCAAGAGACCCAGTACTTC.

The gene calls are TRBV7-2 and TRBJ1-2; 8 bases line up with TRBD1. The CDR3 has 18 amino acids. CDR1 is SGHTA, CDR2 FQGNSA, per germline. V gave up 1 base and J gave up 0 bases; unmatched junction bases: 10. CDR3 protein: CASSLVGTGPIANYGYTF. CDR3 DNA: TGTGCCAGCAGCTTAGTCGGGACAGGCCCGATAGCTAACTATGGCTACACCTTC.

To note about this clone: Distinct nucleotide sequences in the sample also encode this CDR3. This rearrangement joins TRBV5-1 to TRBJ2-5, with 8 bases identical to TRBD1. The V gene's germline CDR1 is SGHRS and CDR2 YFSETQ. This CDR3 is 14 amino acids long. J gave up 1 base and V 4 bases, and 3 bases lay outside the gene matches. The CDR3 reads CASSIGTGQETQYF. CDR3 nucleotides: TGCGCCAGCAGCATCGGGACAGGCCAAGAGACCCAGTACTTC.

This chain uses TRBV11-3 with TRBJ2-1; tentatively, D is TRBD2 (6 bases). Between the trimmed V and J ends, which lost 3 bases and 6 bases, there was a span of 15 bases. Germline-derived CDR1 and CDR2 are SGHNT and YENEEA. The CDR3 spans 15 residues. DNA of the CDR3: TGTGCCAGCAGCTTGCAGGGAGGTTCCCCCAATGAGCAGTTCTTC. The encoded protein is CASSLQGGSPNEQFF.

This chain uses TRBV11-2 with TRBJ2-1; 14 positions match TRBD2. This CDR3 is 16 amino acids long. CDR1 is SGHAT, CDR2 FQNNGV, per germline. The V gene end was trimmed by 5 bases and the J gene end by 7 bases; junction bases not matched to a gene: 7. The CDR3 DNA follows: TGTGCCAGCAGCCGACTAGCGGGAGGGCCTTGGAATGAGCAGTTCTTC. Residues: CASSRLAGGPWNEQFF.

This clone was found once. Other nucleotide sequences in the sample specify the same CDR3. CDR3 sequence: CASSLGGLGNEQFF. The CDR3 DNA sequence: TGTGCCAGCAGCTTAGGGGGCCTAGGCAATGAGCAGTTCTTC. The J gene is TRBJ2-1, the V gene TRBV11-3; D might be TRBD1 (5 bases). V shed 1 base and J shed 6 bases, with 10 bases lying between them. There are 14 residues in the CDR3. The germline V gene encodes CDR1 SGHNT and CDR2 YENEEA.

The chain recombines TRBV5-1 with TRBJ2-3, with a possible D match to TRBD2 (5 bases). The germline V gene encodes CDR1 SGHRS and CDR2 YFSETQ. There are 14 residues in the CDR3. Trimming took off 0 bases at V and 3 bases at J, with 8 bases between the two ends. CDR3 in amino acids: CASSLETTTDTQYF. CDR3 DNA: TGCGCCAGCAGCTTGGAGACTACTACAGATACGCAGTATTTT.

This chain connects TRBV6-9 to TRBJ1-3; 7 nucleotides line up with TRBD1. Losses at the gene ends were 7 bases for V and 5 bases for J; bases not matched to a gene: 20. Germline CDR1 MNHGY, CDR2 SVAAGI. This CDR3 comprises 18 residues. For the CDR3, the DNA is TGTGCCAGCACCCTATGGGCCTTCATTGACAGGGAAAGAAACACCATATATTTT. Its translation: CASTLWAFIDRERNTIYF.

The CDR3 here is CASSLDGGDLLTEAFF. The DNA for the CDR3 is TGCGCCAGCAGCTTGGACGGGGGAGATCTTCTCACTGAAGCTTTCTTT. The chain couples TRBV5-1 to TRBJ1-1; D perhaps matches TRBD1 (5 bases). V lost 0 bases and J 4 bases, leaving 16 bases between the germline ends. CDR1 and CDR2 from the germline V gene are SGHRS and YFSETQ. The CDR3 runs to 16 residues.

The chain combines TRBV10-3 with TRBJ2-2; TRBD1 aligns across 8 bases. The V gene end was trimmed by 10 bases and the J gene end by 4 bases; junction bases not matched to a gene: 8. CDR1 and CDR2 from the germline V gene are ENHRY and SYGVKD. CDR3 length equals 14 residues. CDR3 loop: CASGQGTSTGELFF. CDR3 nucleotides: TGTGCCAGCGGACAGGGTACAAGCACCGGGGAGCTGTTTTTT.

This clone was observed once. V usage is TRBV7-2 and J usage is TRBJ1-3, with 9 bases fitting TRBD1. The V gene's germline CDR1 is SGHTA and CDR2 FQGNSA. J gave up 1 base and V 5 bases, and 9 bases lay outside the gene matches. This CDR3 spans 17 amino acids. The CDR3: CASSTIGQGSSGNTIYF. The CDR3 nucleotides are TGTGCCAGCAGCACTATCGGACAGGGGAGTTCTGGAAACACCATATATTTT.

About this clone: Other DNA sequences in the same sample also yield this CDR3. CDR3 amino acids: CAWSLGQGYGYTF. The CDR3 DNA reads as TGTGCCTGGAGCCTGGGACAGGGCTATGGCTACACCTTC. The V call is TRBV30, the J call TRBJ1-2, with 9 bases matching TRBD1. The CDR3 runs to 13 residues. V lost 3 bases, J lost 4 bases, and 3 bases stayed unmatched. Germline values: CDR1 GTSNPN, CDR2 SVGIG (reference sequence).

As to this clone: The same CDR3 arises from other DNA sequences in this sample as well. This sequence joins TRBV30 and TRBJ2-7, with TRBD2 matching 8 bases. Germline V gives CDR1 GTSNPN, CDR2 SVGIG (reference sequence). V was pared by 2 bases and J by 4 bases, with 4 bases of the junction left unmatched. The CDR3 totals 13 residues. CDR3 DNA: TGTGCCTGGAGTAGCGGGGGTCCTTACGAGCAGTACTTC. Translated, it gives CAWSSGGPYEQYF. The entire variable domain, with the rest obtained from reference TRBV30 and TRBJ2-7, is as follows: SQTIHQWPATLVQPVGSPLSLECTVEGTSNPNLYWYRQAAGRGLQLLFYSVGIGQISSEVPQNLSASRPQDRQFILSSKKLLLSDSGFYLCAWSSGGPYEQYFGPGTRLTVT.

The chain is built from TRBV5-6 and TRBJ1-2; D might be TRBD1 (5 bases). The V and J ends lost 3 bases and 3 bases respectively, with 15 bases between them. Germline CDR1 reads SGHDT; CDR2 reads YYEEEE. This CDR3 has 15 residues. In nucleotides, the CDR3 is TGTGCCAGCAGCTCCGGGACGTTGGGACACTATGGCTACACCTTC. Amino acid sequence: CASSSGTLGHYGYTF.

This chain's CDR3 is CASSLVLSNQPQHF. CDR3 DNA: TGTGCCAGCAGTCTGGTCCTGAGCAATCAGCCCCAGCATTTT. The rearrangement links TRBV2 to TRBJ1-5, with D uncertain. This CDR3 has 14 amino acids. The V end lost 5 bases, the J end lost 1 base, and 9 bases lay between the germline ends. Germline V gives CDR1 SNHLY, CDR2 FYNNEI.

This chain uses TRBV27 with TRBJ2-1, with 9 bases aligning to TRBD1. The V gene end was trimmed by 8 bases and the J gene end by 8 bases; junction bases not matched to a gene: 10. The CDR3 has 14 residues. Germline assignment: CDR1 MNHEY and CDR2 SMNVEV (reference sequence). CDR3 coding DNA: TGTGCCAGCCGTGCCTTGGGACAGGGTGATGAGCAGTTCTTC. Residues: CASRALGQGDEQFF.

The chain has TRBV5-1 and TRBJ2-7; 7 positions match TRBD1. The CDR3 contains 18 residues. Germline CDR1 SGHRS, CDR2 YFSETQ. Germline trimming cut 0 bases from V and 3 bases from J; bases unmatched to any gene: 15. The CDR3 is CASSLGRGTAEYFYEQYF. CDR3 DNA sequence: TGCGCCAGCAGCTTGGGAAGAGGGACAGCGGAGTATTTCTACGAGCAGTACTTC. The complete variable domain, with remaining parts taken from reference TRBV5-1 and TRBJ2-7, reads KAGVTQTPRYLIKTRGQQVTLSCSPISGHRSVSWYQQTPGQGLQFLFEYFSETQRNKGNFPGRFSGRQFSNSRSEMNVSTLELGDSALYLCASSLGRGTAEYFYEQYFGPGTRLTVT.

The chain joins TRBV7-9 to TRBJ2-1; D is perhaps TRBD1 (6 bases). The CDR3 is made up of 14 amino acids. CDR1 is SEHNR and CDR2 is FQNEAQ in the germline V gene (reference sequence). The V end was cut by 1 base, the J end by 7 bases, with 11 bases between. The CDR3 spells CASSLGGGWNEQFF. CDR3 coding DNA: TGTGCCAGCAGCTTAGGAGGGGGATGGAATGAGCAGTTCTTC.

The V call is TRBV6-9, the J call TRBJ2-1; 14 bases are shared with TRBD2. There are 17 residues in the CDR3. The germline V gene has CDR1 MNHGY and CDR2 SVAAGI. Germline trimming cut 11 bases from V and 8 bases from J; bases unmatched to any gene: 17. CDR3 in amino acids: CARTGLAGAPPFYEQFF. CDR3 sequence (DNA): TGTGCCCGCACGGGACTAGCGGGAGCTCCTCCCTTCTATGAGCAGTTCTTC.

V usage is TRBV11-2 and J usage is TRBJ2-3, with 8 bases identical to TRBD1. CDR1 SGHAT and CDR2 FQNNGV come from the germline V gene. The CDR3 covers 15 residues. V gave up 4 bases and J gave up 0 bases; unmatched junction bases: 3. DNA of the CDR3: TGTGCCAGCAGCTCACAGGGGGTTAGCACAGATACGCAGTATTTT. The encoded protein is CASSSQGVSTDTQYF. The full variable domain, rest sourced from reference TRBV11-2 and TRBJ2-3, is EAGVAQSPRYKIIEKRQSVAFWCNPISGHATLYWYQQILGQGPKLLIQFQNNGVVDDSQLPKDRFSAERLKGVDSTLKIQPAKLEDSAVYLCASSSQGVSTDTQYFGPGTRLTVL.

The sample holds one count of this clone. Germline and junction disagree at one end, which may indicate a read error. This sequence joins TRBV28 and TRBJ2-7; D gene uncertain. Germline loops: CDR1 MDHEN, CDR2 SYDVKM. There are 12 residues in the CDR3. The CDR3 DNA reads TGTGCCAGCAGTTTATCCCTCGGGCGGCCCCGCTTC. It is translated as CASSLSLGRPRF.

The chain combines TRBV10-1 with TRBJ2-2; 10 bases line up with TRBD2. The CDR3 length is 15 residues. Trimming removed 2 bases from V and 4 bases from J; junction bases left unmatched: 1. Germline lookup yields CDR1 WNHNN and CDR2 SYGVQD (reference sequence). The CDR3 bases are TGCGCCAGCAGTGAGGCTAGCGGGAGCACCGGGGAGCTGTTTTTT. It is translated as CASSEASGSTGELFF.

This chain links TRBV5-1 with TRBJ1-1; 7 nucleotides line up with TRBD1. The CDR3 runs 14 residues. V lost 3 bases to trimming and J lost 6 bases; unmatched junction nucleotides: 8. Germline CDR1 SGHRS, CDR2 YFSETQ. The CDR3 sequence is CASSWSRGTAEAFF. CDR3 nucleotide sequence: TGCGCCAGCAGCTGGTCCAGGGGGACCGCTGAAGCTTTCTTT.

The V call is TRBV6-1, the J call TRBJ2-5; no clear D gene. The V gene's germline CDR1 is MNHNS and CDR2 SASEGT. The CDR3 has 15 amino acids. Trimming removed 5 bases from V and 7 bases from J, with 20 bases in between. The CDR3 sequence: CASSQPDRQRWTQYF. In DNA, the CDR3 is TGTGCCAGCAGTCAGCCAGATCGGCAAAGGTGGACCCAGTACTTC.

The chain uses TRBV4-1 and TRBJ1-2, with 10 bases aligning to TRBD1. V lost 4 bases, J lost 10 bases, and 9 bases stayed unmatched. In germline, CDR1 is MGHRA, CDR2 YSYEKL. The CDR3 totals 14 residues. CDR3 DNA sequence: TGCGCCAGCAGCCGGGCCGGGACAGGGGAGAACTACACCTTC. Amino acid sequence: CASSRAGTGENYTF.

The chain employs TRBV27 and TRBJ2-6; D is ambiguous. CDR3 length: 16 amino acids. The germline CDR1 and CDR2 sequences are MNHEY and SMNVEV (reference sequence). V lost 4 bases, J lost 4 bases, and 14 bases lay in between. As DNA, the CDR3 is TGTGCCAGCAGTTACGTGGGCAGTCCAGGGGCCAACGTCCTGACTTTC. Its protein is CASSYVGSPGANVLTF.

The CDR3 region has the DNA TGTGCCTGGAGGGGGCTTATGAACACTGAAGCTTTCTTT. Its protein product is CAWRGLMNTEAFF. The genes are TRBV30 and TRBJ1-1, with D possibly matching TRBD1 (5 bases). Trimming removed 3 bases from V and 0 bases from J, with 8 bases in between. CDR3 length: 13 amino acids. Looked up from germline, CDR1 is GTSNPN and CDR2 is SVGIG (reference sequence).

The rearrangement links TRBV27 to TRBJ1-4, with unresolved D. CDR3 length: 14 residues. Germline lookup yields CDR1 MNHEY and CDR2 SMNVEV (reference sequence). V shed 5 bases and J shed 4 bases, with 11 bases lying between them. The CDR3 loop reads CASSPGPDNEKLFF. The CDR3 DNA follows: TGTGCCAGCAGTCCCGGACCCGATAATGAAAAACTGTTTTTT.

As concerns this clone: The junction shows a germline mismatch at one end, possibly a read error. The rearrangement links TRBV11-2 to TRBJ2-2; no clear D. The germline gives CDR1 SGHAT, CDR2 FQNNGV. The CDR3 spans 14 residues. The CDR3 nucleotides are TGTGCCAGCACCTTAGTCTCGAACACCGGGGAGCTGTTTTTT. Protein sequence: CASTLVSNTGELFF.

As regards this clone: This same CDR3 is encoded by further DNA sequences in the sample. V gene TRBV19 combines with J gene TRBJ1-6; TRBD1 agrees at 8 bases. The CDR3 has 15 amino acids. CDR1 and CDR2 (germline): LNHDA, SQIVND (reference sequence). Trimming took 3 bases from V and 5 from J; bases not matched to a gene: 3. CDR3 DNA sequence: TGTGCCAGTAGTATCCAGGGGGCTGATAATTCACCCCTCCACTTT. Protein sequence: CASSIQGADNSPLHF.

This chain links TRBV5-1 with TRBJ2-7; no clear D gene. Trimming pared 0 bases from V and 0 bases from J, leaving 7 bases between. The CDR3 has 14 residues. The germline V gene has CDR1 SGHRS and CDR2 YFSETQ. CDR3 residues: CASSLAVHSYEQYF. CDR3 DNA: TGCGCCAGCAGCTTGGCAGTACACTCCTACGAGCAGTACTTC.